The 5 T cell receptor beta chains below come from one sample, sequenced in a study of T cell responses to AZD1222 COVID-19 vaccine. Sequenced by immunoSEQ multiplex PCR; TCRdb stores in-frame clones only, minus some. This table has 95,000 to 150,000 clones, 92% appearing once. Source: peripheral blood, taken on day 0 of AZD1222 vaccination. The receptors come from an adult in good health.

V gene TRBV3-1 (or the pseudogene TRBV3-2) combines with J gene TRBJ2-1; no firm D call. V was pared by 1 base and J by 13 bases, with 20 bases between. This CDR3 has 15 residues. Per the germline V gene, CDR1 is LGHDT and CDR2 is YNNKEL (reference sequence). CDR3: CASSQGPRASAKQFF. The CDR3 DNA follows: TGTGCCAGCAGCCAAGGACCCCGAGCTTCGGCCAAACAGTTCTTC.

V gene TRBV21-1 combines with J gene TRBJ2-7; TRBD2 is the table's D call and was not checked against the DNA. TRBV21-1 is recorded as a pseudogene. The length of the CDR3 is 15 residues. DNA for the CDR3: TGTGCCAGCAGCCGGTGGACTAGCGGGAGAAGAAAGCAGTACTTC. It specifies CASSRWTSGRRKQYF.

The chain recombines TRBV5-5 with TRBJ1-1, with TRBD1 as a possible D gene (6 bases). The CDR3 contains 14 residues. Germline V gene lookup returns CDR1 SGHKS and CDR2 YYEKEE (reference sequence). V lost 1 base, J lost 4 bases, and 11 bases lay in between. The CDR3 loop reads CASSLHEGVTEAFF. In DNA form, the CDR3 reads TGTGCCAGCAGCTTGCACGAGGGGGTCACTGAAGCTTTCTTT.

The J gene is TRBJ1-5, the V gene TRBV10-1; no firm D call. Trimming shortened V by 5 bases and J by 1 base, and 6 bases separated the two germline ends. Germline V gene data show CDR1 as WNHNN and CDR2 as SYGVQD (reference sequence). The CDR3 loop spans 13 amino acids. The CDR3, as DNA: TGCGCCAGCAGTCCGGACAGCAATCAGCCCCAGCATTTT. It yields the protein CASSPDSNQPQHF.

This chain links TRBV6-1 with TRBJ1-5; TRBD1 matches at 8 bases. V was clipped by 3 bases and J by 1 base; unmatched bases: 8. The CDR3 is made up of 17 amino acids. The germline V gene has CDR1 MNHNS and CDR2 SASEGT. Here the CDR3 DNA reads TGTGCCAGCAGTGACCAGGGGGCCTCTCTCAGCAATCAGCCCCAGCATTTT. This translates into CASSDQGASLSNQPQHF.